The clone carrying this TCR beta chain was seen a handful of times. The antigen is not known. This record comes from a study of regulatory and conventional T cells in RAG deficiency. Whole-study results and caveats: Shannon entropy was markedly lower and Simpson indices higher in RAG-deficient patients than control T-cell subsets.

Some clones are missing from TCRdb's copy, which holds only in-frame ones; the method was immunoSEQ multiplex PCR. Here the sample spans about 7,800 clones, 70% to 90% being singletons. The CDR3 spans 14 residues. The V gene end was trimmed by 2 bases and the J gene end by 4 bases; junction bases not matched to a gene: 2. Germline lookup yields CDR1 SGHRS and CDR2 YFSETQ. This sample also appeared in a second study, on regulatory T cells. From that second work: Primers: 52 TRBV forward and 13 TRBJ reverse.

The rearrangement joins TRBV5-1 to TRBJ2-1, with 8 positions matching TRBD2. The receptor was isolated from a human donor in good health. Sequencing was performed on CD8+ T cells sorted from blood. CDR3 amino acids: CASSFSGAYNEQFF. The CDR3 coding sequence is TGCGCCAGCAGCTTTAGCGGGGCTTACAATGAGCAGTTCTTC.